What follows are 2 T cell receptor beta chains derived from one specimen sequenced in a study of blood T cell repertoires in COVID-19. Sequenced by immunoSEQ multiplex PCR; TCRdb stores in-frame clones only, minus some. The repertoire has roughly 150,000 clones, 80% to 90% of them found once; the top ten carry over 2%. The sample consisted of peripheral blood. The receptors derive from a woman at least 80 years old with acute or convalescent COVID-19.

The CDR3 sequence: CASSGGGTGELFF. The CDR3 bases are TGTGCCAGCAGCGGGGGGGGAACCGGGGAGCTGTTTTTT. This chain joins TRBV6-6 and TRBJ2-2, with TRBD2 identical over 8 bases. CDR3 length equals 13 residues. V was clipped by 6 bases and J by 5 bases; unmatched bases: 2. Germline-derived CDR1 and CDR2 are MNHNY and SVGAGI (reference sequence).

The chain joins TRBV28 to TRBJ2-1; tentative D call: TRBD2 (7 bases). CDR1 is MDHEN, CDR2 SYDVKM, per germline. This CDR3 region has 14 residues. The V and J ends lost 2 bases and 8 bases respectively, with 13 bases between them. The CDR3 nucleotides are TGTGCCAGCAGTTTAGAGGGGGGGCCCTATGAGCAGTTCTTC. This sequence encodes CASSLEGGPYEQFF.